The clone carrying this TCR beta chain showed up just a few times. An end of the junction does not agree with germline; a read error may underlie this. Starting from approximately 470 ng of total RNA, TCR beta cDNA was produced with a primer in the constant region. Construction of TCR beta libraries relied on three successive nested multiplex PCR rounds employing slightly modified ARM-PCR. TCRdb ran MiXCR on the multiplex PCR reads and lists one entry per CDR3 protein. This repertoire shows almost 200,000 distinct CDR3 sequences, less than 65% found once; its top ten account for roughly 7%. RNA isolated from unsorted whole blood supplied the blood RNA, with germline DNA also extracted. The data derive from a study of tumor-infiltrating lymphocytes in primary liver carcinoma. The TCR was taken from a woman aged 60-75 years with primary liver carcinoma and hepatitis B virus infection. The sample taken for sequencing was peripheral blood.

CDR3 nucleotides: TGTGCCAGTAGCTCAACCCGGTTGGCGGGTATCGGGGAGCTGTTTTTT. Amino acids: CASSSTRLAGIGELFF. The chain employs TRBV11-3 and TRBJ2-2; possibly TRBD2 for D (5 bases). The CDR3 is 16 amino acids. CDR1 and CDR2 (germline): SGHNT, YENEEA.